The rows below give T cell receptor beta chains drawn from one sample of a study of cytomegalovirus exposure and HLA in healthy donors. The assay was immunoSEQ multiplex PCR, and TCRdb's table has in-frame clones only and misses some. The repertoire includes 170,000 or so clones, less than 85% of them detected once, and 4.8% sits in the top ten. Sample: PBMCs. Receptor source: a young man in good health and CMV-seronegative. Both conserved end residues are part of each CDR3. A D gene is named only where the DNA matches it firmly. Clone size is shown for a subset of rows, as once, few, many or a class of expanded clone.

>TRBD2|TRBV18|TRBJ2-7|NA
TGTGCCAGCTCACCCATCCCCCCTAGCGGGTCCTCGGTTGAGCAGTACTTC
CASSPIPPSGSSVEQYF
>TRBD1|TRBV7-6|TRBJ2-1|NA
TGTGCCAGCAGCTACAAACAGGGGGATGAGCAGTTCTTC
CASSYKQGDEQFF
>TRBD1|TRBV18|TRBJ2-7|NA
TGTGCCAGCTCACCTCCATGGGACAGCTACGAGCAGTACTTC
CASSPPWDSYEQYF
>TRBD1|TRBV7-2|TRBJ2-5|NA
TGTGCCTCTAGCAGGGGGCGGGAAGGGGCAGAGACCCAGTACTTC
CASSRGREGAETQYF
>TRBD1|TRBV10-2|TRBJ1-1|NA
TGCGCCAGTGCGGACAGGTCGAACACTGAAGCTTTCTTT
CASADRSNTEAFF
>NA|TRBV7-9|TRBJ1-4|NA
TGTGCCAGCAGCTTTGAGGCCCTTAATGAAAAACTGTTTTTT
CASSFEALNEKLFF
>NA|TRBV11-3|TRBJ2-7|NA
TGTGCCAGCAGCTTAGATCGGGGTTTGGAGTACTTC
CASSLDRGLEYF
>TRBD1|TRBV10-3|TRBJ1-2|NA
TGTGCCATGCGGACAGGGGGGAACTATGGCTACACCTTC
CAMRTGGNYGYTF
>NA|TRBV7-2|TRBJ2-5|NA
TGTGCCAGCAGCTTAGGATTGGGCTCCGAGAAGACCCAGTACTTC
CASSLGLGSEKTQYF
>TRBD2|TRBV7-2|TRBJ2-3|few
TGTGCCAGCAGCTTAGTGGGTAGCGGGTACACAGATACGCAGTATTTT
CASSLVGSGYTDTQYF
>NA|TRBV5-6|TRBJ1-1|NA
TGTGCCAGCAGTGAAAGGGGTGGGGTCGACACTGAAGCTTTCTTT
CASSERGGVDTEAFF
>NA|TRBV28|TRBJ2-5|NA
TGTGCCAGCACCGACCTGACTAGGAAAGAGACCCAGTACTTC
CASTDLTRKETQYF
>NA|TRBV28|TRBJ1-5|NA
TGTGCCAGCAGTTTAAGGAGGGCCTGGCCCCAGCATTTT
CASSLRRAWPQHF
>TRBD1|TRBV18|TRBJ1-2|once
TGTGCCAGCTCACACAGGGGAGCGGGCTACACCTTC
CASSHRGAGYTF
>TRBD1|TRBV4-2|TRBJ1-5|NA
TGTGCCAGCAGCCAGGGCGGACAGGGGTGGGGGAGGGGCAATCAGCCCCAGCATTTT
CASSQGGQGWGRGNQPQHF
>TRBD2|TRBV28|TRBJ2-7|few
TGTGCCAGCACTATATCGGCTAGCGGTCTCTCCTACGAGCAGTACTTC
CASTISASGLSYEQYF